This TCR beta chain was sequenced for a study of T cells in Graves' hyperthyroidism and ophthalmopathy. TCR beta CDR3 sequences were amplified from RNA transcripts. First-round RT-PCR of the TCR CDR3 relied on the HTBI primer set. TCRdb fed the multiplex PCR reads into MiXCR, producing one record per CDR3 protein. Of 550,000 to 650,000 distinct CDR3 sequences listed, approximately 15% are singletons. This clonotype was counted at least ten times. V lost 3 bases and J 1 base, leaving 10 bases between the germline ends. The germline V gene encodes CDR1 SGHAT and CDR2 FQNNGV. CDR3 length: 15 residues. This sequence joins TRBV11-2 and TRBJ2-1; either TRBD1 or TRBD2 may supply D (5 bases each). Specimen: blood. The receptor's source is a woman in her 30s with Graves' hyperthyroidism that later progressed to Graves' ophthalmopathy. CDR3 nucleotides: TGTGCCAGCAGCTTCGTGGGGGTTTCCTACAATGAGCAGTTCTTC. Protein product: CASSFVGVSYNEQFF.